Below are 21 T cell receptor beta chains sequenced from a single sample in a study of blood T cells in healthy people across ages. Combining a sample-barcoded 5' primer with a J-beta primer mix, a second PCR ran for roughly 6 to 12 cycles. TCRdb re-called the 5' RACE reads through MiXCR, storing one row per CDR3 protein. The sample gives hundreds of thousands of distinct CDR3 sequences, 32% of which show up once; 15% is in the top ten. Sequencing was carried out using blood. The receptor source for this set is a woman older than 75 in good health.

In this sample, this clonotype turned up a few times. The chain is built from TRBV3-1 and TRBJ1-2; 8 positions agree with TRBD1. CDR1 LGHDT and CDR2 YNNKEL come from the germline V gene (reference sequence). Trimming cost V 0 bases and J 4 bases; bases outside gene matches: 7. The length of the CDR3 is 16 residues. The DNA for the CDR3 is TGTGCCAGCAGCCAAGACTTGGGACAGGACACCTATGGCTACACCTTC. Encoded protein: CASSQDLGQDTYGYTF.

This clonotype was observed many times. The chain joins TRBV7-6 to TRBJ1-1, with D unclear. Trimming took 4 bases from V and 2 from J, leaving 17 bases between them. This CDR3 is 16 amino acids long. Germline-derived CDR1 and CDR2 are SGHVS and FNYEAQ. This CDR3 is CASSSRILAINTEAFF. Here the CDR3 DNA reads TGTGCCAGCAGCTCTAGGATCCTAGCAATTAACACTGAAGCTTTCTTT.

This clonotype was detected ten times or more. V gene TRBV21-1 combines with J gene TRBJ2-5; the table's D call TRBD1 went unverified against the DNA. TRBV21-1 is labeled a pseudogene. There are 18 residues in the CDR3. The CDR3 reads CASSSRPQDRGRQETQYF. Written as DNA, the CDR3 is TGTGCCAGCAGCAGCCGCCCTCAAGACAGGGGGCGTCAAGAGACCCAGTACTTC.

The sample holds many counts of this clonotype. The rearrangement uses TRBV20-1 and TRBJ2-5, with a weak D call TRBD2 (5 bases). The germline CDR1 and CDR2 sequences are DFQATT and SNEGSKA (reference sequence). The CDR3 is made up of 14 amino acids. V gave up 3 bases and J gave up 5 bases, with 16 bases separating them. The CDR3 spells CSASISRTGETQYF. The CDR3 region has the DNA TGCAGTGCTAGTATCTCGCGGACGGGGGAGACCCAGTACTTC.

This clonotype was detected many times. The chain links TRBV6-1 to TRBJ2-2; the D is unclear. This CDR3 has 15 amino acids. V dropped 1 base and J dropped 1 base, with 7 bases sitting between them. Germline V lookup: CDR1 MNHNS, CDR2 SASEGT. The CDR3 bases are TGTGCCAGCAGTGAAGGAGGCTGGAACACCGGGGAGCTGTTTTTT. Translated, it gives CASSEGGWNTGELFF.

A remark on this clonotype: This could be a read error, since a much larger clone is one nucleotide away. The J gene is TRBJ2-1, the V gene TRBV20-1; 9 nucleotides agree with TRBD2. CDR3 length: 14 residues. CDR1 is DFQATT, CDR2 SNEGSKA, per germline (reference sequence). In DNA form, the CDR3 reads TGCGGTGCCCTAAGGACTAGCGAGATCAATGAGCAGTTCTTC. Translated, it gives CGALRTSEINEQFF.

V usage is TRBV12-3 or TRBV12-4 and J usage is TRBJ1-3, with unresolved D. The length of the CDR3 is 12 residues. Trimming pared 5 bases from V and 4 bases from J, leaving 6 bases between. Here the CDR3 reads CASSGRGNTIYF. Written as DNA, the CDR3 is TGTGCCAGCAGTGGGAGGGGAAACACCATATATTTT.

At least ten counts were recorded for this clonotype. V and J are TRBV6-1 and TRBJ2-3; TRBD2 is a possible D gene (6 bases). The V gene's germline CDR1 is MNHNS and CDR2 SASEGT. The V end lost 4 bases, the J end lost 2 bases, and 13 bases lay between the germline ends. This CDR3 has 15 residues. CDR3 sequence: CASSASVGLTDTQYF. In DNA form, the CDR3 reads TGTGCCAGCAGTGCCTCCGTGGGACTCACAGATACGCAGTATTTT.

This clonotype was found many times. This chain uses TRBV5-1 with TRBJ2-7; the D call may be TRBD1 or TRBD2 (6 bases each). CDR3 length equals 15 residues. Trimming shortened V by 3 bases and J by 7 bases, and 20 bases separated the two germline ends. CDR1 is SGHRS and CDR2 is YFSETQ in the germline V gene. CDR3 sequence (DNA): TGCGCCAGCAGCTCTTCTCGGGACACCGCGGGAGAGCAGTACTTC. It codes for CASSSSRDTAGEQYF. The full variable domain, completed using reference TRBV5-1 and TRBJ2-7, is KAGVTQTPRYLIKTRGQQVTLSCSPISGHRSVSWYQQTPGQGLQFLFEYFSETQRNKGNFPGRFSGRQFSNSRSEMNVSTLELGDSALYLCASSSSRDTAGEQYFGPGTRLTVT.

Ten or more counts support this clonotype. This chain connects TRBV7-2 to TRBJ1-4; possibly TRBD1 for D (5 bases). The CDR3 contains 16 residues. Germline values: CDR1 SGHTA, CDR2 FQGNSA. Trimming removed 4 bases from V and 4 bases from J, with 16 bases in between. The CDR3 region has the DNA TGTGCCAGCAGCTCCCCATCCGACAGATTTAATGAAAAACTGTTTTTT. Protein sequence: CASSSPSDRFNEKLFF.

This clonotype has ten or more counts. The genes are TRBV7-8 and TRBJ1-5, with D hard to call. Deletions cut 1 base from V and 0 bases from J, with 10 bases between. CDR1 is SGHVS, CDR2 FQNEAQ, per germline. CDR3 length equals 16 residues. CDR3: CASSLELAGSNQPQHF. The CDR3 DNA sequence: TGTGCCAGCAGCTTAGAGCTGGCGGGTAGCAATCAGCCCCAGCATTTT.

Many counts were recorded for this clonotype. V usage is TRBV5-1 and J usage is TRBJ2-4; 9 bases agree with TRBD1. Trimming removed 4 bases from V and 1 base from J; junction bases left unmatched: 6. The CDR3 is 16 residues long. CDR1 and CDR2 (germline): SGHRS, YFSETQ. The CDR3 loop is CASSSLQGAAKNIQYF. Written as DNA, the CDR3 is TGCGCCAGCAGCAGTTTACAGGGGGCGGCCAAAAACATTCAGTACTTC.

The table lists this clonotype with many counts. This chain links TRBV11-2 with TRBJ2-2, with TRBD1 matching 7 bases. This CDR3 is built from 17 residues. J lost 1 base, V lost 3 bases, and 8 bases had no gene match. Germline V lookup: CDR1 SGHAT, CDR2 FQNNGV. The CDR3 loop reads CASSLGDSARNTGELFF. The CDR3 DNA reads TGTGCCAGCAGCTTGGGGGACAGCGCACGGAACACCGGGGAGCTGTTTTTT.

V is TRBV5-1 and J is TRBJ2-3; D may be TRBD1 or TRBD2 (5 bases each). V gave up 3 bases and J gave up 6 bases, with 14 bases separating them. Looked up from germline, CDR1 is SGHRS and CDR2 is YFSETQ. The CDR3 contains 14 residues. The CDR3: CASSSSGRVDTQYF. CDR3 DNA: TGCGCCAGCAGCTCCTCAGGGCGGGTCGATACGCAGTATTTT.

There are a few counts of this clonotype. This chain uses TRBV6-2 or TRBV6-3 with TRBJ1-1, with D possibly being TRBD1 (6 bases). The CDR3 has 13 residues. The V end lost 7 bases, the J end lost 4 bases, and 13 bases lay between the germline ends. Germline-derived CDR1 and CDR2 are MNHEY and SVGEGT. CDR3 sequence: CASTRAGATEAFF. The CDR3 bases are TGTGCCAGCACCAGGGCAGGGGCCACTGAAGCTTTCTTT.

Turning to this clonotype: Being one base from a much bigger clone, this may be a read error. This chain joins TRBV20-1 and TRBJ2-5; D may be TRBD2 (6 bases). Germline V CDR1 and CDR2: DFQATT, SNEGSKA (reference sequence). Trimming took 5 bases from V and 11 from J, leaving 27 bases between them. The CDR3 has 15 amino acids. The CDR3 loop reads CSALPRGTPLDEQYF. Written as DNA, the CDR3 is TGCAGTGCTCTCCCCCGCGGGACCCCATTAGATGAGCAGTACTTC.

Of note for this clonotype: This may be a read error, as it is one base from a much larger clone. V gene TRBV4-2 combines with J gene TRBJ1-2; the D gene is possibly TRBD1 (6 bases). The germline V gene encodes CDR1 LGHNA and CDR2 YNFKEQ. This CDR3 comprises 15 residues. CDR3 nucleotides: TGTGCCAGCAGCCCGGGGACAACTGCTAACTATGACTACACCTTC. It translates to CASSPGTTANYDYTF.

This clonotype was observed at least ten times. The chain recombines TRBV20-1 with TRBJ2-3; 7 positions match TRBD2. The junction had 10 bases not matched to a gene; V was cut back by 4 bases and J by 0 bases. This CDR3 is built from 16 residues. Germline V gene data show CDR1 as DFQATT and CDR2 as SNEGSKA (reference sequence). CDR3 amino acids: CSATLLAGGSTDTQYF. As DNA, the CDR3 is TGCAGTGCTACCCTTTTAGCCGGGGGGAGCACAGATACGCAGTATTTT.

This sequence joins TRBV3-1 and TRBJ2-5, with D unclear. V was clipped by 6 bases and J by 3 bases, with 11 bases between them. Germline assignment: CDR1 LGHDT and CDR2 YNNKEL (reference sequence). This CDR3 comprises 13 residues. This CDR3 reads CASSPPDEETQYF. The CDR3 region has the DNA TGTGCCAGCAGTCCCCCAGACGAAGAGACCCAGTACTTC.

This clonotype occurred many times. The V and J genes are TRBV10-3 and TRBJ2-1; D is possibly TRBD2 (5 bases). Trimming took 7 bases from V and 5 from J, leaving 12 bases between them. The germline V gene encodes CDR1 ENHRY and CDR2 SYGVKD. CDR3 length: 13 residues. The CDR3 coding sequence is TGTGCCATCAAGAGGGAACTGAACAATGAGCAGTTCTTC. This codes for CAIKRELNNEQFF.

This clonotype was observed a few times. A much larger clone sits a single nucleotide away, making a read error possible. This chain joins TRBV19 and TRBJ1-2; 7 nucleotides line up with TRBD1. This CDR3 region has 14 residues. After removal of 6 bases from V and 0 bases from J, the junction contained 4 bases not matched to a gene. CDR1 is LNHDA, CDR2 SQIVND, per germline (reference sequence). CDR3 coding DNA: TGTGCCAGTAGCGCCCAGGGGGCTAACTATGGCTACACCTTC. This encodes CASSAQGANYGYTF.